What follows are 30 T cell receptor beta chains derived from one specimen sequenced in a study of blood T cells in healthy people across ages. A J-beta primer mix and a sample-barcoded 5' primer were used in a second PCR of roughly 6 to 11 cycles. TCRdb used MiXCR to reprocess the 5' RACE reads, holding one entry per CDR3 protein. The sample lists about 930,000 distinct CDR3 sequences; approximately 32% were seen once. These sequences were also reported in another study, on T cells of mothers and their children.

Sequenced: blood. These receptors were collected from a woman aged 40 to 50 in good health.

This clonotype occurred a few times. V usage is TRBV18 and J usage is TRBJ2-1; D possibly matches TRBD1 or TRBD2 (5 bases each). The CDR3 extends over 14 amino acids. V was trimmed by 5 bases and J by 12 bases, leaving 20 bases between them. Per the germline V gene, CDR1 is KGHSH and CDR2 is LQKENI. CDR3 nucleotides: TGTGCCAGCTCAGCGGCCCGGGACGTCGATTGGCAGTTCTTC. Translated, it gives CASSAARDVDWQFF.

The chain links TRBV6-5 to TRBJ2-1; TRBD2 matches at 8 bases. Germline V gene data show CDR1 as MNHEY and CDR2 as SVGAGI. V lost 0 bases, J lost 10 bases, and 8 bases stayed unmatched. This CDR3 is built from 15 residues. For the CDR3, the DNA is TGTGCCAGCAGTTACTCGACGGGGGGGCCTTACGAGCAGTTCTTC. It yields the protein CASSYSTGGPYEQFF.

This clonotype was picked up a small number of times. The rearrangement joins TRBV2 to TRBJ2-5; 7 nucleotides line up with TRBD1. Germline V gives CDR1 SNHLY, CDR2 FYNNEI. This CDR3 region has 14 residues. V shed 2 bases and J 4 bases; nucleotides not matched to a gene: 4. The CDR3 loop reads CASSEQGVGETQYF. The CDR3 DNA sequence: TGTGCCAGCAGTGAACAGGGGGTCGGAGAGACCCAGTACTTC.

This chain uses TRBV7-8 with TRBJ2-7; D call uncertain. The V and J ends lost 1 base and 5 bases respectively, with 12 bases between them. Looked up from germline, CDR1 is SGHVS and CDR2 is FQNEAQ. The CDR3 sequence is 14 residues long. The CDR3 DNA reads as TGTGCCAGCAGCTTAGTGTCTTCGAGCCACGAGCAGTACTTC. Amino acids: CASSLVSSSHEQYF.

This clonotype has only a few counts. V and J are TRBV20-1 and TRBJ1-2, with a weak D call TRBD1 (6 bases). Between the trimmed V and J ends, which lost 7 bases and 5 bases, there was a span of 14 bases. CDR1 is DFQATT and CDR2 is SNEGSKA in the germline V gene (reference sequence). The CDR3 covers 12 residues. CDR3 region: CSGTGWGYGYTF. The CDR3 nucleotides read TGCAGTGGTACAGGGTGGGGGTATGGCTACACCTTC.

Points on this clonotype: Possible read error: a much larger clone is one base away. The chain combines TRBV6-1 with TRBJ2-7; D is undetermined. CDR1 MNHNS and CDR2 SASEGT come from the germline V gene. There are 11 residues in the CDR3. Here the CDR3 reads CVSSDLNEQYF. The CDR3 DNA reads as TGTGTCAGCAGTGACCTGAACGAGCAGTACTTC.

A note on this clonotype: The missing conserved phenylalanine or tryptophan at the end of this CDR3 makes a read error likely. This chain uses TRBV5-1 with TRBJ2-3, with 9 bases that match TRBD1. The V gene end was trimmed by 4 bases and the J gene end by 5 bases; junction bases not matched to a gene: 5. CDR3 size: 14 residues. Germline assignment: CDR1 SGHRS and CDR2 YFSETQ. CDR3 in DNA: TGCGCCAGCAGCGCGGACAGGGGAATAGATACGCAGTATTGT. It is translated as CASSADRGIDTQYC.

This chain uses TRBV14 with TRBJ2-1, with D perhaps matching TRBD1 or TRBD2 (5 bases each). Trimming cost V 0 bases and J 0 bases, with 12 bases left between them. This CDR3 region has 17 residues. Germline CDR1 SGHDN, CDR2 FVKESK. The CDR3 sequence is CASSQDLRGFSYNEQFF. The CDR3 bases are TGTGCCAGCAGCCAAGATCTACGGGGCTTCTCCTACAATGAGCAGTTCTTC.

This clonotype showed up just a few times. This rearrangement joins TRBV5-5 to TRBJ1-2; D call uncertain. CDR1 and CDR2 from the germline V gene are SGHKS and YYEKEE (reference sequence). The V end was cut by 7 bases, the J end by 3 bases, with 16 bases between. CDR3 size: 14 residues. CDR3 coding DNA: TGTGCCAGCTTGGAGAGCCAGACTTACTATGGCTACACCTTC. Translation gives CASLESQTYYGYTF. The whole variable domain, filled in from reference TRBV5-5 and TRBJ1-2, reads DAGVTQSPTHLIKTRGQQVTLRCSPISGHKSVSWYQQVLGQGPQFIFQYYEKEERGRGNFPDRFSARQFPNYSSELNVNALLLGDSALYLCASLESQTYYGYTFGSGTRLTVV.

This clonotype was observed at least ten times. The chain carries TRBV6-5 and TRBJ2-1, with 9 bases matching TRBD1. The germline CDR1 and CDR2 sequences are MNHEY and SVGAGI. The CDR3 covers 13 residues. J gave up 14 bases and V 6 bases, and 11 bases lay outside the gene matches. CDR3 loop: CASSPIPQGAEFF. CDR3 nucleotide sequence: TGTGCCAGCAGCCCAATCCCACAGGGGGCTGAGTTCTTC.

In this sample, this clonotype turned up a few times. The gene calls are TRBV20-1 and TRBJ2-3, with D possibly matching TRBD1 (5 bases). This CDR3 contains 13 residues. The V and J ends lost 6 bases and 1 base respectively, with 11 bases between them. Germline-derived CDR1 and CDR2 are DFQATT and SNEGSKA (reference sequence). As DNA, the CDR3 is TGCAGTGCGTCACTGGGGCGCACAGATACGCAGTATTTT. It yields the protein CSASLGRTDTQYF.

The chain links TRBV29-1 to TRBJ1-1; D not resolved. The V end was cut by 3 bases, the J end by 8 bases, with 13 bases between. Per the germline V gene, CDR1 is SQVTM and CDR2 is ANQGSEA. The CDR3 is 12 amino acids. This chain's CDR3 is CSVDVGIPEAFF. The CDR3 DNA is TGCAGCGTTGACGTGGGCATCCCCGAAGCTTTCTTT.

The chain uses TRBV10-3 and TRBJ2-3; D call uncertain. The CDR3 consists of 15 residues. Germline assignment: CDR1 ENHRY and CDR2 SYGVKD. The germline V and J ends were trimmed by 4 bases and 0 bases, with 11 bases remaining between them. The chain's CDR3 is CAISARSSSTDTQYF. The CDR3 DNA follows: TGTGCCATCAGTGCCCGCTCGAGTAGCACAGATACGCAGTATTTT.

This chain connects TRBV18 to TRBJ2-3; a possible D gene is TRBD2 (5 bases). Looked up from germline, CDR1 is KGHSH and CDR2 is LQKENI. Trimming left V 10 bases short and J 6 bases short, with 11 bases between. This CDR3 contains 11 residues. This chain's CDR3 is CATKREDTQYF. Written as DNA, the CDR3 is TGTGCCACCAAAAGGGAGGATACGCAGTATTTT.

In its sample, this clonotype was seen many times. The rearrangement joins TRBV20-1 to TRBJ2-7; D possibly matches TRBD1 or TRBD2 (5 bases each). The CDR3 contains 16 residues. CDR1 and CDR2 (germline): DFQATT, SNEGSKA (reference sequence). Deletions cut 1 base from V and 0 bases from J, with 16 bases between. CDR3 sequence reads: CSARGAMGRTSYEQYF. In nucleotides, the CDR3 is TGCAGTGCTAGAGGGGCGATGGGACGGACCTCCTACGAGCAGTACTTC.

This clonotype has only a few counts. The V call is TRBV20-1, the J call TRBJ1-6; perhaps TRBD1 as D (6 bases). The CDR3 is made up of 17 amino acids. The V gene's germline CDR1 is DFQATT and CDR2 SNEGSKA (reference sequence). V was trimmed by 2 bases and J by 2 bases, leaving 16 bases between them. For the CDR3, the DNA is TGCAGTGCTAGAAAGGGGACAAGCCAACCCTATAATTCACCCCTCCACTTT. Protein sequence: CSARKGTSQPYNSPLHF.

Many counts were recorded for this clonotype. The gene calls are TRBV7-2 and TRBJ2-7; 8 bases are a match to TRBD1. Unmatched junction bases numbered 7, after V lost 4 bases and J lost 2 bases. In germline, CDR1 is SGHTA, CDR2 FQGNSA. The CDR3 sequence is 15 residues long. CDR3 region: CASSSGTGVPYEQYF. CDR3 sequence (DNA): TGTGCCAGCAGCTCAGGGACAGGAGTACCCTACGAGCAGTACTTC.

The chain employs TRBV7-2 and TRBJ1-4; TRBD1 agrees at 9 bases. Germline V gives CDR1 SGHTA, CDR2 FQGNSA. Germline trimming cut 5 bases from V and 8 bases from J; bases unmatched to any gene: 6. This CDR3 has 14 amino acids. CDR3 in amino acids: CASSLQGAQEKLFF. DNA for the CDR3: TGTGCCAGCAGCCTACAGGGGGCGCAGGAAAAACTGTTTTTT.

This clonotype has at least ten counts. The chain has TRBV3-1 and TRBJ2-7, with TRBD2 as a possible D gene (6 bases). Germline V gives CDR1 LGHDT, CDR2 YNNKEL (reference sequence). The CDR3 is 16 amino acids. V was pared by 0 bases and J by 3 bases, with 15 bases between. The CDR3 protein is CASSQEWTTDDYEQYF. The DNA for the CDR3 is TGTGCCAGCAGCCAAGAGTGGACTACCGACGACTACGAGCAGTACTTC.

This clonotype has a handful of counts. The J gene is TRBJ2-1, the V gene TRBV4-1; TRBD1 aligns across 12 bases. After removal of 0 bases from V and 8 bases from J, the junction contained 5 bases not matched to a gene. In germline, CDR1 is MGHRA, CDR2 YSYEKL. The CDR3 loop spans 16 amino acids. CDR3 bases: TGCGCCAGCAGCCAAGATGGGACAGGGGGCTTGGATGAGCAGTTCTTC. Translating it yields CASSQDGTGGLDEQFF.

This clonotype has only a few counts. This chain connects TRBV20-1 to TRBJ1-2; the D is unclear. From germline, CDR1 is DFQATT and CDR2 SNEGSKA (reference sequence). Trimming pared 1 base from V and 3 bases from J, leaving 18 bases between. The CDR3 has 16 amino acids. CDR3 sequence reads: CSARGRSRGLYYGYTF. DNA for the CDR3: TGCAGTGCTAGAGGCAGGTCAAGAGGCTTATACTATGGCTACACCTTC.

This clonotype has at least ten counts. The chain recombines TRBV20-1 with TRBJ1-2; no reliable D call. CDR3 length: 11 amino acids. CDR1 and CDR2 (germline): DFQATT, SNEGSKA (reference sequence). V was pared by 6 bases and J by 11 bases, with 16 bases between. CDR3 nucleotide sequence: TGCAGTGCGCGGGCCGTGGTTCTGTACACCTTC. As protein: CSARAVVLYTF.

This clonotype was counted between two and nine times. A much larger clone lies one base from this, so it may be a read error. The chain uses TRBV20-1 and TRBJ2-1; tentative D call: TRBD1 (5 bases). CDR3 length equals 14 residues. CDR1 and CDR2 (germline): DFQATT, SNEGSKA (reference sequence). V was cut by 6 bases and J by 2 bases, with 14 bases left in between. CDR3 sequence: CSAKTVSPYNEQFF. In DNA, the CDR3 is TGCAGTGCCAAGACAGTCAGCCCCTACAATGAGCAGTTCTTC.

This clonotype has ten or more counts. The V gene is TRBV20-1, the J gene TRBJ2-6; possible D gene TRBD2, 5 bases. The V and J ends lost 6 bases and 1 base respectively, with 13 bases between them. From germline, CDR1 is DFQATT and CDR2 SNEGSKA (reference sequence). The CDR3 consists of 15 residues. The CDR3 is CSARPDSSGANVLTF. CDR3 DNA: TGCAGTGCACGTCCGGACTCTTCTGGGGCCAACGTCCTGACTTTC.

In its sample, this clonotype was seen many times. The chain links TRBV6-5 to TRBJ1-5; D is uncertain. The germline V gene encodes CDR1 MNHEY and CDR2 SVGAGI. The CDR3 has 12 residues. Trimming cost V 7 bases and J 4 bases, with 8 bases left between them. This CDR3 reads CASNTRNQPQHF. In DNA form, the CDR3 reads TGTGCCAGCAATACAAGGAATCAGCCCCAGCATTTT.

As regards this clonotype: Mismatch with germline at one junction end may stem from a read error. The V call is TRBV4-2, the J call TRBJ2-7; D is perhaps TRBD2 (5 bases). CDR1 and CDR2 (germline): LGHNA, YNFKEQ. The CDR3 runs to 15 residues. The CDR3 DNA follows: TGTGCCAGCAACCAAATTAGGCCCTCGGGCGGGGAGCAGTACTTC. This codes for CASNQIRPSGGEQYF.

The chain links TRBV24-1 to TRBJ2-1; a possible D gene is TRBD1 (5 bases). Germline CDR1 is KGHDR and CDR2 is SFDVKD. Trimming stripped 7 bases from V and 1 base from J, with 10 bases between. The CDR3 contains 14 residues. The CDR3 DNA follows: TGTGCCACCAGGGGGCAGGAATCCTACAATGAGCAGTTCTTC. Translating it yields CATRGQESYNEQFF.

This clonotype was found many times. The chain recombines TRBV6-6 with TRBJ2-6; D call uncertain. Germline V gene sequence: CDR1 MNHNY, CDR2 SVGAGI (reference sequence). Deletions cut 2 bases from V and 4 bases from J, with 9 bases between. The CDR3 consists of 15 residues. The CDR3 here is CASSYSPMGANVLTF. CDR3 bases: TGTGCCAGCAGTTACAGTCCTATGGGGGCCAACGTCCTGACTTTC.

The chain combines TRBV3-1 with TRBJ2-2; D may be TRBD2 (7 bases). This CDR3 is built from 15 residues. Deletions cut 1 base from V and 4 bases from J, with 10 bases between. Germline-derived CDR1 and CDR2 are LGHDT and YNNKEL (reference sequence). CDR3 residues: CASSQAGGGTGELFF. In DNA form, the CDR3 reads TGTGCCAGCAGCCAAGCGGGGGGCGGCACCGGGGAGCTGTTTTTT.

The genes are TRBV28 and TRBJ2-3; TRBD1 matches at 9 bases. The V and J ends lost 4 bases and 5 bases, in that order; junction bases with no gene match: 10. This CDR3 is built from 16 residues. The germline V gene has CDR1 MDHEN and CDR2 SYDVKM. The CDR3 DNA sequence: TGTGCCAGCAGTTCCCTTCGACAGGGGGGAAGAGATACGCAGTATTTT. This gives the protein CASSSLRQGGRDTQYF.